The entry below describes one T cell receptor beta chain. Source study methods: Scientists estimated how many nucleated cells there were by amplifying reference gene primers. Profiled with immunoSEQ multiplex PCR; TCRdb holds only in-frame clones, not every one. That table supplies the V and J calls and clone size; D and trimming were determined from the DNA. This sample carries around 64,000 clones, over 75% of them seen once, and the ten largest clones take more than 2.5%. The germline gives CDR1 SGHDN, CDR2 FVKESK. V was clipped by 8 bases and J by 6 bases, with 20 bases between them. The CDR3 covers 15 residues. These data originate in a study of blood T cell repertoires in COVID-19. At the level of the study: Whether acute or convalescent, the COVID-19 samples came from the United States, Italy and Spain. The cDNA or gDNA used as material had been derived from T cells, B-cell-depleted T cells, or PBMCs.

The chain carries TRBV14 and TRBJ2-4; D might be TRBD2 (6 bases). The origin of this receptor is a man aged 50 to 59 with active COVID-19. The sample taken for sequencing was peripheral blood. In DNA form, the CDR3 reads TGTGCCAGCTCCCTAGGGAGGAAACAAGTAAACATTCAGTACTTC. Protein product: CASSLGRKQVNIQYF.